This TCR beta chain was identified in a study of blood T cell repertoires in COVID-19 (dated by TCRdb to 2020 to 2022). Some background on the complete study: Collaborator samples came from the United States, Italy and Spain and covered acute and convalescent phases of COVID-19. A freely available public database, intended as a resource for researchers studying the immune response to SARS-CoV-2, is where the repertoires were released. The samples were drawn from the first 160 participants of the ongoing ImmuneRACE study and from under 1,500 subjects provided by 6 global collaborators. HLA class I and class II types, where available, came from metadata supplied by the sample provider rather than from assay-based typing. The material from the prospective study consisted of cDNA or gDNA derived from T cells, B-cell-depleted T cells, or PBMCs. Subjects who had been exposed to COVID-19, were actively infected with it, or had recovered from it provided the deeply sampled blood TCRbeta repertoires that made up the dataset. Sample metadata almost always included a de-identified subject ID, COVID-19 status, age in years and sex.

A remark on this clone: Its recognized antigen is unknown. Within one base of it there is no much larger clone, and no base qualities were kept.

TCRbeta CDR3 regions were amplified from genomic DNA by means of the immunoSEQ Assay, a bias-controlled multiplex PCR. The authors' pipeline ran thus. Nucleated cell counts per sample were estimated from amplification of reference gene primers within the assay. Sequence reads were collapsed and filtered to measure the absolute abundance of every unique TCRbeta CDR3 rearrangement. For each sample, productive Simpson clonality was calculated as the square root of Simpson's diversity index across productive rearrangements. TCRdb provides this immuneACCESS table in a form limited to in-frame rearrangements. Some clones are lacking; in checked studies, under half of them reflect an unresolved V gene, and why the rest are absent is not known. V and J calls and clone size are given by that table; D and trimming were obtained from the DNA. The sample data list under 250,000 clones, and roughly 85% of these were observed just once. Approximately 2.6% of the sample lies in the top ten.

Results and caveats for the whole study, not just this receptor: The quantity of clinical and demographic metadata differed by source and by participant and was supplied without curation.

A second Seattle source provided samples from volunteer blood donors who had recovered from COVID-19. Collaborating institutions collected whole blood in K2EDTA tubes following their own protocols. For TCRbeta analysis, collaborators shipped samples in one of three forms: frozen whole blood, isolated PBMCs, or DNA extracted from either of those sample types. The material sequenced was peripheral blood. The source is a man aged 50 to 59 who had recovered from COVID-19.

The nucleotides read TGCGCCAGCAGCTTTACAGGGGGCGTCGAGGAGACCCAGTACTTC. It encodes CASSFTGGVEETQYF. The chain was built from TRBV5-1 and TRBJ2-5; TRBD1 fits 9 bases in the junction. In the germline V gene, CDR1 corresponds to SGHRS and CDR2 to YFSETQ. The CDR3 spans 15 residues, from the cysteine through the phenylalanine. Just the 45-base CDR3 DNA is kept, in frame starting at base 1. V is trimmed back by 2 bases and J by 5 bases, and the junction contains 7 bases that no gene match accounts for.